The T cell receptor beta chain described here comes from a study of blood T cells in healthy people across ages. Notes on the study in general: Both higher diversity and more naive CD4+ cells marked long-lived donors when set against aged donors. The diversity estimates, figures obtained from one million T cells, were considered underestimates.

Germline V gives CDR1 MGHRA, CDR2 YSYEKL. The CDR3 totals 17 residues. Alongside a J-beta primer mix, a sample-barcoded 5' primer served in a second PCR lasting about 7 to 11 cycles. TCRdb reprocessed the 5' RACE reads via MiXCR and lists one record per CDR3 protein. The data contain 800,000 to 1,300,000 distinct CDR3 sequences, around 25% of them singletons. As to this clonotype: Its antigen is still unknown.

Collection of 9.5 to 10 milliliters of peripheral blood was performed for each donor. A further study also used this sample, focusing on T cells of mothers and their children.

V usage is TRBV4-1 and J usage is TRBJ2-5; 10 nucleotides line up with TRBD2. Judging by the DNA end, TRBJ2-1 fits better; the J call may be wrong. The receptor's source is a girl aged 2 to 10 in good health. Sequenced: blood. CDR3 loop: CASSHIKRLAGDNEQFF. In DNA, the CDR3 is TGCGCCAGCAGCCACATCAAGCGACTAGCGGGCGACAATGAGCAGTTCTTC.